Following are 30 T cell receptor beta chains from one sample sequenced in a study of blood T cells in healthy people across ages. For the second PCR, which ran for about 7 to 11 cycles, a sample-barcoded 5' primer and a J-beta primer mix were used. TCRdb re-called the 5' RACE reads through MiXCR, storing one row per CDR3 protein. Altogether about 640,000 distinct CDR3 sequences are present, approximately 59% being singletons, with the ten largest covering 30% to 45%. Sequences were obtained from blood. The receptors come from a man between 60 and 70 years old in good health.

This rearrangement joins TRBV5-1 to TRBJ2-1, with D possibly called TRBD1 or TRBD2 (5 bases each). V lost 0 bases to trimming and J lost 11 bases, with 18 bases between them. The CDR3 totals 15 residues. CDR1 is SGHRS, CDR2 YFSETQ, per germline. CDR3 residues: CASSLAAGDSLKQFF. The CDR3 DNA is TGCGCCAGCAGCTTGGCCGCGGGCGACAGTCTAAAGCAGTTCTTC. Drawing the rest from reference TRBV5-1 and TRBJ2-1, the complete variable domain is KAGVTQTPRYLIKTRGQQVTLSCSPISGHRSVSWYQQTPGQGLQFLFEYFSETQRNKGNFPGRFSGRQFSNSRSEMNVSTLELGDSALYLCASSLAAGDSLKQFFGPGTRLTVL.

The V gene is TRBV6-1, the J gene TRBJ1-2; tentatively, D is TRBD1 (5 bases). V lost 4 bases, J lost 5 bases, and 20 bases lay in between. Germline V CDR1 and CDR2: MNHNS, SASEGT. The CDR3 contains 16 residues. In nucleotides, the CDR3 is TGTGCCAGCAGTGTTGCCGGTGGGGCAAACACTTATGGCTACACCTTC. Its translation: CASSVAGGANTYGYTF.

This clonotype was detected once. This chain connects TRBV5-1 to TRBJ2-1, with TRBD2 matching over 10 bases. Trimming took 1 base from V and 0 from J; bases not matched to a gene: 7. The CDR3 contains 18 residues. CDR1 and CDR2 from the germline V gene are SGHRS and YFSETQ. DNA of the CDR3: TGCGCCAGCAGCTTGTATTTTCCTAGCGGGGGCTCCTACAATGAGCAGTTCTTC. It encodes CASSLYFPSGGSYNEQFF.

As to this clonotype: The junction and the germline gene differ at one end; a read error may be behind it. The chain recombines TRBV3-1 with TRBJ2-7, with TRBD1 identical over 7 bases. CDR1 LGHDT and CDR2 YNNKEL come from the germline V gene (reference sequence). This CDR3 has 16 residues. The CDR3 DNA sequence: TGTGCCAGCAGCCAAGGTACAGGGGTCATTCCCTACGGGCAGTACTTC. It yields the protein CASSQGTGVIPYGQYF.

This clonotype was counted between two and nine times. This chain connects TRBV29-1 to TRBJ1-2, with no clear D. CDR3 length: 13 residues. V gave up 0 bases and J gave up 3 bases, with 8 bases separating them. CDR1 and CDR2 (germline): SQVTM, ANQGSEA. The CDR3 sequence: CSVEDQADYGYTF. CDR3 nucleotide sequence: TGCAGCGTTGAAGATCAGGCCGACTATGGCTACACCTTC.

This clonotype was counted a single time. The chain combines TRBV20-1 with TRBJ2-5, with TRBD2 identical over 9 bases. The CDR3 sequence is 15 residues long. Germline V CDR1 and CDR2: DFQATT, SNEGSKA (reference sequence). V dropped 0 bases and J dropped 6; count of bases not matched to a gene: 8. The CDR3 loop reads CSARDQAGGAKTQYF. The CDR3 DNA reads TGCAGTGCTAGAGATCAAGCGGGAGGCGCCAAGACCCAGTACTTC.

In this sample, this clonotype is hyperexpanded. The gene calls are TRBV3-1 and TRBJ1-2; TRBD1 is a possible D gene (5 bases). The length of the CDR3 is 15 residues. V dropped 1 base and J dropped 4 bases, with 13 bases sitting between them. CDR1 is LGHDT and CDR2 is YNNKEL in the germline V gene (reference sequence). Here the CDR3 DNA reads TGTGCCAGCAGCCAAGGGCTCGGAAGGGGCTATGGCTACACCTTC. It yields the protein CASSQGLGRGYGYTF.

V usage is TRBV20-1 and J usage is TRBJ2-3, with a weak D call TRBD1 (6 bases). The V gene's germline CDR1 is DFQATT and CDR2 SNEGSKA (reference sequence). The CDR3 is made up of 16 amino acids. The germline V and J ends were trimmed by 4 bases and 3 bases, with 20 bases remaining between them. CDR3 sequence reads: CSAKDWGRLRTDTQYF. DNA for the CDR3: TGCAGTGCTAAGGACTGGGGGCGGTTAAGAACAGATACGCAGTATTTT.

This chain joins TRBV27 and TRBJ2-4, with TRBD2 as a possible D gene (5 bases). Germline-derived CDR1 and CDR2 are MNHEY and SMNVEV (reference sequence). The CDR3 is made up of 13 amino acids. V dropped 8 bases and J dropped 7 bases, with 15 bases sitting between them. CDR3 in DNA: TGTGCCAGCGGCGCCGGGCCGGGGAACATTCAGTACTTC. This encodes CASGAGPGNIQYF.

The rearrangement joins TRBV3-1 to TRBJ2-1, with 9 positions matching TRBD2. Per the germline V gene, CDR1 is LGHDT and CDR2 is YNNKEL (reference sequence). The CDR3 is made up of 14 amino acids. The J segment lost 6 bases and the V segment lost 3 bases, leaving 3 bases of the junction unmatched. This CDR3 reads CASSHGSGGNEQFF. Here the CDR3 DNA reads TGTGCCAGCAGCCACGGTAGCGGGGGCAATGAGCAGTTCTTC.

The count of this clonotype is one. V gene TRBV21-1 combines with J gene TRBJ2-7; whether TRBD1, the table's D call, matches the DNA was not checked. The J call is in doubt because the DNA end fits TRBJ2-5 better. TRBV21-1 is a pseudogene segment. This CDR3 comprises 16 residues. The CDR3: CASSPPQRILGGTQYF. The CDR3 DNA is TGTGCCAGCAGCCCCCCCCAGCGGATCCTTGGGGGGACCCAGTACTTC.

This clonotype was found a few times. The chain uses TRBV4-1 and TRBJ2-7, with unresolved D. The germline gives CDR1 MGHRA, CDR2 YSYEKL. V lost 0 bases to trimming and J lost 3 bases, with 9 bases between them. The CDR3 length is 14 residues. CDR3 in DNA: TGCGCCAGCAGCCAAGAATTAGTTTTCTACGAGCAGTACTTC. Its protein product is CASSQELVFYEQYF.

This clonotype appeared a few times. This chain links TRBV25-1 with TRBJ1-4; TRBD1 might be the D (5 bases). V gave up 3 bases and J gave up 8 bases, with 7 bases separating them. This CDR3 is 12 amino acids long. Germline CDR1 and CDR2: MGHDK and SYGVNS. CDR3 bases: TGTGCCAGCAGTGAGGGGGGGGAAAAACTGTTTTTT. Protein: CASSEGGEKLFF. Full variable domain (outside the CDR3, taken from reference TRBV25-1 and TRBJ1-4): EADIYQTPRYLVIGTGKKITLECSQTMGHDKMYWYQQDPGMELHLIHYSYGVNSTEKGDLSSESTVSRIRTEHFPLTLESARPSHTSQYLCASSEGGEKLFFGSGTQLSVL.

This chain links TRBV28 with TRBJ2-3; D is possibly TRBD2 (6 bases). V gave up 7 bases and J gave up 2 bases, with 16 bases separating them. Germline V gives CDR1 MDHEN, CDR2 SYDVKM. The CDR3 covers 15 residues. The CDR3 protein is CASTHGGRDTDTQYF. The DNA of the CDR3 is TGTGCCAGCACCCACGGGGGTAGAGACACAGATACGCAGTATTTT.

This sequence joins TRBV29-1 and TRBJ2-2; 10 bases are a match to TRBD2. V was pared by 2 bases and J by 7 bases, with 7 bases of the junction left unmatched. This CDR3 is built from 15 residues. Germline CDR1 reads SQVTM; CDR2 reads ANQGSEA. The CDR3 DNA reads TGCAGCGTTGAATGCCTAGCGGGGGAAAACGGGGAGCTGTTTTTT. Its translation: CSVECLAGENGELFF.

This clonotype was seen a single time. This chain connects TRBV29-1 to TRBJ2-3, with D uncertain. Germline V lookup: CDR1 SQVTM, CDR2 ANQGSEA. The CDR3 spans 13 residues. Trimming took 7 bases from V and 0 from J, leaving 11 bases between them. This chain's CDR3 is CSAWGSSTDTQYF. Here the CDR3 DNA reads TGCAGCGCGTGGGGTTCCAGCACAGATACGCAGTATTTT.

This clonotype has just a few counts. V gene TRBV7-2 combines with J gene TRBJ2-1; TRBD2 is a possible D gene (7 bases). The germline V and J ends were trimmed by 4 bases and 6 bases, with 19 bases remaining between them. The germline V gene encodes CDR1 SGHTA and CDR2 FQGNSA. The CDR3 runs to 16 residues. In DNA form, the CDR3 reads TGTGCCAGCAGCTACCTGGTGTGGGGGGGCCGCAATGAGCAGTTCTTC. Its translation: CASSYLVWGGRNEQFF.

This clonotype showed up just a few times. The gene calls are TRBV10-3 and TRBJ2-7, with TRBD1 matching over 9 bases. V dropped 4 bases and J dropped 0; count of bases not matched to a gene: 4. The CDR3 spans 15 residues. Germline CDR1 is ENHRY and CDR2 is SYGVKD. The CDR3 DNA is TGTGCCATCAGTGCGGGACAGGGCACCTCCTACGAGCAGTACTTC. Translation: CAISAGQGTSYEQYF.

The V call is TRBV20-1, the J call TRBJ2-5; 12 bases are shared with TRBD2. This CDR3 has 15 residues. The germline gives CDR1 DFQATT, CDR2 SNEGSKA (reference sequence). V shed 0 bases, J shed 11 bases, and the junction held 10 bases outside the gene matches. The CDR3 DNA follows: TGCAGTGCTAGAGATAAACTAGCGGGGGGCGATGAGCAGTACTTC. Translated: CSARDKLAGGDEQYF.

The CDR3 DNA sequence: TGTGCCATCAGGAAGGACTATGGCTACACCTTC. Translation gives CAIRKDYGYTF. V usage is TRBV6-5 and J usage is TRBJ1-2; D call uncertain. V lost 10 bases and J lost 3, with 9 bases in between. Germline CDR1 reads MNHEY; CDR2 reads SVGAGI. This CDR3 region has 11 residues.

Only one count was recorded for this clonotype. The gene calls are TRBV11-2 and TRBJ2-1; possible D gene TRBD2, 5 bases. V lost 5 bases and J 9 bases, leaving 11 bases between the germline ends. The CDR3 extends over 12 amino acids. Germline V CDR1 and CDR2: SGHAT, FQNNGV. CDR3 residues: CASSQGRPEQFF. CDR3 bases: TGTGCCAGCAGCCAAGGGAGACCTGAGCAGTTCTTC. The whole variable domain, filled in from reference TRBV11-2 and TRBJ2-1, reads EAGVAQSPRYKIIEKRQSVAFWCNPISGHATLYWYQQILGQGPKLLIQFQNNGVVDDSQLPKDRFSAERLKGVDSTLKIQPAKLEDSAVYLCASSQGRPEQFFGPGTRLTVL.

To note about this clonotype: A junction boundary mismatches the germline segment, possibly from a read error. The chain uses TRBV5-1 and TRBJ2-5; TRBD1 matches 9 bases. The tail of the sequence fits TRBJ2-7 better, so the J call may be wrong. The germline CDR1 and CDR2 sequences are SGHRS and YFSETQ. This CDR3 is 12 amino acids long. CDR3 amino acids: CPSSQQGAEQYF. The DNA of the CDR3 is TGCCCCAGCAGCCAACAGGGGGCCGAGCAGTACTTC.

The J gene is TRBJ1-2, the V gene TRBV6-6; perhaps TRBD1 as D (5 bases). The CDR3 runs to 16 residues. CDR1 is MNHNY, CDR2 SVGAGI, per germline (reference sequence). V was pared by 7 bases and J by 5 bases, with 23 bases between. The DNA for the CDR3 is TGTGCCAGCAATCCGGGGGGAGGGAGCCTAATTTATGGCTACACCTTC. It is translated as CASNPGGGSLIYGYTF.

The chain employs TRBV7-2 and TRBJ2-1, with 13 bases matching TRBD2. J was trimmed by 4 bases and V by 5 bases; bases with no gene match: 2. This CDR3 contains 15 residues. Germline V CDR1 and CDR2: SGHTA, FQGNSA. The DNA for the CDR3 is TGTGCCAGCAGCACTAGCGGGGGGGCTTACAATGAGCAGTTCTTC. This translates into CASSTSGGAYNEQFF.

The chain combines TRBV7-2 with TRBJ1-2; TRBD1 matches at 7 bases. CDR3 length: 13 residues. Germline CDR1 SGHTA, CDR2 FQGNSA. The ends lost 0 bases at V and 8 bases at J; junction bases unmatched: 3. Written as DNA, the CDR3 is TGTGCCAGCAGCTTAGCGCAGGGGGGCGGCTACACCTTC. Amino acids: CASSLAQGGGYTF. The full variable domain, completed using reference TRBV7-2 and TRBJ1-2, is GAGVSQSPSNKVTEKGKDVELRCDPISGHTALYWYRQSLGQGLEFLIYFQGNSAPDKSGLPSDRFSAERTGGSVSTLTIQRTQQEDSAVYLCASSLAQGGGYTFGSGTRLTVV.

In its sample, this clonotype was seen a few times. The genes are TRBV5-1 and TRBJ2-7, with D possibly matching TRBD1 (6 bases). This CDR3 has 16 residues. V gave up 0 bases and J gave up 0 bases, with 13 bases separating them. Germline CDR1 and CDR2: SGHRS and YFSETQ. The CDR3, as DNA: TGCGCCAGCAGCTTGGCCCCAGGGGCCTCCTCCTACGAGCAGTACTTC. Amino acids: CASSLAPGASSYEQYF.

This CDR3 is CVSAGGGPTETQYF. DNA for the CDR3: TGCGTCTCCGCCGGGGGGGGCCCGACAGAGACCCAGTACTTC. This chain connects TRBV5-1 to TRBJ2-5, with 8 nucleotides matching TRBD2. The CDR3 loop spans 14 amino acids. Germline CDR1 SGHRS, CDR2 YFSETQ.

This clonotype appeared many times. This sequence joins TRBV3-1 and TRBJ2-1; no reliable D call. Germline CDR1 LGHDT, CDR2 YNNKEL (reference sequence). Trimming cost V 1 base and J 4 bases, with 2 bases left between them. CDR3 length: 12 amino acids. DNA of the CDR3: TGTGCCAGCAGCCAAGGATACAATGAGCAGTTCTTC. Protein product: CASSQGYNEQFF.

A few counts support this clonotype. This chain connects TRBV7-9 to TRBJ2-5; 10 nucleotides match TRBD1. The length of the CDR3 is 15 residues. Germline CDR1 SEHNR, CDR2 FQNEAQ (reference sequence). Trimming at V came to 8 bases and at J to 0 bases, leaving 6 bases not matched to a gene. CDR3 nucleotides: TGTGCCAGCTGCCCGGGACAGGGGTACCAAGAGACCCAGTACTTC. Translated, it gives CASCPGQGYQETQYF.

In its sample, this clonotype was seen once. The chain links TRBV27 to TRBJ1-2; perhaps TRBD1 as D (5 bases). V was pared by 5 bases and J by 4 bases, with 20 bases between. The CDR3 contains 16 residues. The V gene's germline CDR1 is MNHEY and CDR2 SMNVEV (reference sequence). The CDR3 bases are TGTGCCAGCAGTCCACTCCCCCAGGGCGTCGGCTATGGCTACACCTTC. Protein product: CASSPLPQGVGYGYTF.